This T cell receptor (beta chain) was recovered during a study of blood T cell repertoires in COVID-19. Overall study: The analysed material was cDNA or gDNA that came from T cells, B-cell-depleted T cells, or PBMCs.

Source study methods: Amplified reference gene primers provided the basis for estimating nucleated cell counts. Clones were read by immunoSEQ multiplex PCR, and TCRdb kept only the in-frame ones, dropping some. The V and J calls and clone size are taken from that table; D and trimming were inferred from the DNA. The profile covers roughly 250,000 clones, with about 80% appearing a single time and less than 20% taken by the ten largest. Germline lookup yields CDR1 SGHTA and CDR2 FQGNSA. V was shortened by 1 base and J by 6 bases, with 16 bases between the two germline ends. CDR3 size: 16 residues. This receptor was obtained from a person aged 70 to 85 with COVID-19, enrolled during active disease. The chain combines TRBV7-2 with TRBJ2-1, with a possible D match to TRBD2 (7 bases). The sequenced sample consisted of peripheral blood. As DNA, the CDR3 is TGTGCCAGCAGCTTAGTATGGGGGGGGCCGGGCAATGAGCAGTTCTTC. Amino acid sequence: CASSLVWGGPGNEQFF.